These 14 T cell receptor beta chains were all obtained from the same sample, sequenced in a study of blood T cell repertoires in COVID-19. Sequenced by immunoSEQ multiplex PCR; TCRdb stores in-frame clones only, minus some. Among roughly 400,000 clones listed, 75% to 90% were seen once. The sequenced material came from PBMCs or T cells enriched from blood (not recorded which). The receptors stem from a man aged 30 to 39 who had recovered from COVID-19.

The V call is TRBV5-4, the J call TRBJ2-1; no clear D. CDR3 length: 17 residues. CDR1 and CDR2 (germline): SGHNT, YYREEE (reference sequence). Trimming removed 0 bases from V and 0 bases from J, with 13 bases in between. The CDR3 DNA reads as TGTGCCAGCAGCTTGGACCTTAAGATTAGCTCCTACAATGAGCAGTTCTTC. Translated, it gives CASSLDLKISSYNEQFF. Full variable domain (missing parts from reference TRBV5-4 and TRBJ2-1): ETGVTQSPTHLIKTRGQQVTLRCSSQSGHNTVSWYQQALGQGPQFIFQYYREEENGRGNFPPRFSGLQFPNYSSELNVNALELDDSALYLCASSLDLKISSYNEQFFGPGTRLTVL.

The V call is TRBV5-1, the J call TRBJ2-2; D possibly corresponds to TRBD1 (5 bases). The CDR3 runs to 17 residues. Trimming cost V 6 bases and J 0 bases, with 18 bases left between them. Germline V gene sequence: CDR1 SGHRS, CDR2 YFSETQ. The CDR3 DNA sequence: TGCGCCAGCATAGCTAAACAGGATACATCGAACACCGGGGAGCTGTTTTTT. Translating it yields CASIAKQDTSNTGELFF.

The chain joins TRBV7-2 to TRBJ2-3; a possible D gene is TRBD2 (6 bases). Germline V lookup: CDR1 SGHTA, CDR2 FQGNSA. Trimming cost V 5 bases and J 2 bases, with 11 bases left between them. This CDR3 spans 14 amino acids. The CDR3 here is CASSGWRDTDTQYF. The CDR3, as DNA: TGTGCCAGCAGCGGGTGGCGGGACACAGATACGCAGTATTTT.

This chain uses TRBV18 with TRBJ2-3; TRBD1 matches 7 bases. J was trimmed by 0 bases and V by 2 bases; bases with no gene match: 2. The length of the CDR3 is 15 residues. Germline CDR1 is KGHSH and CDR2 is LQKENI. CDR3 sequence (DNA): TGTGCCAGCTCACCAGGGACAGTAAGCACAGATACGCAGTATTTT. This encodes CASSPGTVSTDTQYF. Filled out from reference TRBV18 and TRBJ2-3, the complete variable domain reads NAGVMQNPRHLVRRRGQEARLRCSPMKGHSHVYWYRQLPEEGLKFMVYLQKENIIDESGMPKERFSAEFPKEGPSILRIQQVVRGDSAAYFCASSPGTVSTDTQYFGPGTRLTVL.

The genes are TRBV5-6 and TRBJ2-7; maybe TRBD1 (5 bases). The ends were cut back, 0 bases at V and 3 bases at J, with 10 bases in the middle. This CDR3 spans 14 amino acids. Germline lookup yields CDR1 SGHDT and CDR2 YYEEEE. CDR3 amino acids: CASSLGDSYYEQYF. The CDR3 region has the DNA TGTGCCAGCAGCTTGGGAGACAGCTACTACGAGCAGTACTTC.

The chain joins TRBV7-9 to TRBJ1-5, with D uncertain. Deletions cut 1 base from V and 4 bases from J, with 14 bases between. Per the germline V gene, CDR1 is SEHNR and CDR2 is FQNEAQ (reference sequence). This CDR3 has 16 residues. The CDR3 reads CASSLVGATRNQPQHF. Here the CDR3 DNA reads TGTGCCAGCAGCTTAGTAGGAGCGACTCGGAATCAGCCCCAGCATTTT.

The CDR3 DNA reads TGTGCCTGGAGTTCTGGCCCACAGCAAAAACTGTTTTTT. Amino acid sequence: CAWSSGPQQKLFF. The genes are TRBV30 and TRBJ1-4; no reliable D call. The germline V and J ends were trimmed by 2 bases and 9 bases, with 13 bases remaining between them. CDR1 and CDR2 (germline): GTSNPN, SVGIG (reference sequence). The CDR3 runs to 13 residues.

The chain carries TRBV14 and TRBJ2-1; 13 positions match TRBD2. The V and J ends lost 4 bases and 8 bases, in that order; junction bases with no gene match: 5. The CDR3 is 15 residues long. Germline V CDR1 and CDR2: SGHDN, FVKESK. CDR3 coding DNA: TGTGCCAGCAGCCTAGGACTAGCGGGAGTTGATGAGCAGTTCTTC. Amino acid sequence: CASSLGLAGVDEQFF.

The chain links TRBV4-1 to TRBJ2-5, with D unresolved. CDR1 and CDR2 from the germline V gene are MGHRA and YSYEKL. V dropped 3 bases and J dropped 6 bases, with 11 bases sitting between them. The CDR3 sequence is 13 residues long. CDR3 sequence: CASSHLLDKTQYF. CDR3 bases: TGCGCCAGCAGCCATCTTCTAGATAAGACCCAGTACTTC.

The chain couples TRBV28 to TRBJ1-1; the match to TRBD1 covers 9 bases. The length of the CDR3 is 15 residues. The ends lost 6 bases at V and 1 base at J; junction bases unmatched: 6. In germline, CDR1 is MDHEN, CDR2 SYDVKM. Here the CDR3 reads CASRRTGVPNTEAFF. In DNA form, the CDR3 reads TGTGCCAGCAGGCGGACAGGGGTCCCGAACACTGAAGCTTTCTTT.

The chain links TRBV4-1 to TRBJ2-4; 10 bases fit TRBD1. Germline assignment: CDR1 MGHRA and CDR2 YSYEKL. J lost 1 base, V lost 1 base, and 7 bases had no gene match. The CDR3 totals 18 residues. CDR3 protein: CASSQGTGGSAAKNIQYF. The CDR3, as DNA: TGCGCCAGCAGCCAAGGGACAGGGGGTAGCGCGGCCAAAAACATTCAGTACTTC.

The chain combines TRBV7-9 with TRBJ2-3; 7 bases are a match to TRBD2. The germline CDR1 and CDR2 sequences are SEHNR and FQNEAQ (reference sequence). This CDR3 spans 15 amino acids. After removal of 6 bases from V and 2 bases from J, the junction contained 8 bases not matched to a gene. In DNA, the CDR3 is TGTGCCAGCAGTTCTGGGACTACCAACACAGATACGCAGTATTTT. It codes for CASSSGTTNTDTQYF.

The chain combines TRBV6-5 with TRBJ2-1, with 9 bases aligning to TRBD1. Germline V gene lookup returns CDR1 MNHEY and CDR2 SVGAGI. CDR3 length: 15 amino acids. V shed 3 bases, J shed 8 bases, and the junction held 8 bases outside the gene matches. This CDR3 reads CASSYMAGQGYEQFF. The CDR3 nucleotides read TGTGCCAGCAGTTATATGGCGGGACAGGGATATGAGCAGTTCTTC.

This clone showed up just a few times. This sequence joins TRBV2 and TRBJ2-7, with TRBD1 as a possible D gene (6 bases). The V end lost 8 bases, the J end lost 3 bases, and 17 bases lay between the germline ends. This CDR3 region has 14 residues. From germline, CDR1 is SNHLY and CDR2 FYNNEI. The CDR3, as DNA: TGTGCCAGCCAATTACAGGGTAACCTCTACGAGCAGTACTTC. Protein sequence: CASQLQGNLYEQYF.